This T cell receptor beta chain appears in the sequencing data of a study of vaccination and CD4 T cells after COVID-19. Study details: Cultures serving as controls received a peptide pool (CEFX or HIV-1 Nef) or no peptide.

This CDR3 is built from 12 residues. V lost 6 bases and J 4 bases, leaving 10 bases between the germline ends. Per germline, CDR1 DFQATT and CDR2 SNEGSKA (reference sequence). Findings of the study overall: In convalescent patients, a median around 85% of reactive clones appeared only post-vaccination.

The treatment was: roughly 10-day PBMC culture with coronavirus spike peptide pools or control peptides (ViraFEST assay). ViraFEST stimulated the growth of antigen-specific T cells using peptide pools and subsequently profiled their TCRs by sequencing. Sequenced with the Oncomine TCR Beta short-read assay was DNA taken from cultured CD4+ T cells. TCRdb called the PCR reads again in MiXCR, with one record for every CDR3 protein. In the table there are about 15,000 distinct CDR3 sequences, 53% of which are singletons. Concerning this clonotype itself: Its antigen remains unidentified.

The TCR was taken from a human donor who had recovered from COVID-19. This chain connects TRBV20-1 to TRBJ2-1; a possible D gene is TRBD2 (6 bases). The sample was CD4+ T cells from blood, cultured in vitro, taken before SARS-CoV-2 vaccination. The CDR3 region has the DNA TGCAGTGCAGCGGGTTCTTACAATGAGCAGTTCTTC. The encoded protein is CSAAGSYNEQFF.